Presented here are 21 T cell receptor beta chains from one specimen sequenced in a study of T cell changes during pregnancy in multiple sclerosis. Sequencing was performed with immunoSEQ multiplex PCR; in TCRdb, only in-frame clones are kept and a portion is missing. Here the sample spans over 60,000 clones, roughly 91% being singletons. The sample here was peripheral blood, taken in the first trimester of pregnancy. The receptors originated from a female donor with multiple sclerosis, enrolled in a pregnancy study.

The gene calls are TRBV7-9 and TRBJ2-1, with 8 bases matching TRBD2. V trimming: 2 bases; J trimming: 8 bases; junction bases outside the gene matches: 8. CDR3 length equals 15 residues. The germline CDR1 and CDR2 sequences are SEHNR and FQNEAQ (reference sequence). CDR3: CASSLTAGALYEQFF. CDR3 in DNA: TGTGCCAGCAGCTTAACAGCGGGAGCTTTGTATGAGCAGTTCTTC.

The chain combines TRBV12-5 with TRBJ2-7; a weak D match, TRBD2 (5 bases). V dropped 1 base and J dropped 4 bases, with 8 bases sitting between them. CDR1 and CDR2 from the germline V gene are LGHNT and FRNRAP. This CDR3 spans 13 amino acids. For the CDR3, the DNA is TGTGCTAGTGGTTTGGGGGAGACTTACGAGCAGTACTTC. The encoded protein is CASGLGETYEQYF.

The table lists this clone with a count of one. The rearrangement joins TRBV19 to TRBJ2-3; a weak D match, TRBD1 (6 bases). Per the germline V gene, CDR1 is LNHDA and CDR2 is SQIVND (reference sequence). The CDR3 contains 15 residues. V was trimmed by 0 bases and J by 7 bases, leaving 14 bases between them. The CDR3 DNA sequence: TGTGCCAGTAGTATAGACGACAGGACGGGCAATACGCAGTATTTT. Translating gives CASSIDDRTGNTQYF.

This chain joins TRBV29-1 and TRBJ1-2; D is unresolved. Germline lookup yields CDR1 SQVTM and CDR2 ANQGSEA. V gave up 0 bases and J gave up 8 bases, with 10 bases separating them. The CDR3 is made up of 12 amino acids. The CDR3 region is CSVEESGVGYTF. The CDR3 region has the DNA TGCAGCGTTGAAGAAAGCGGGGTAGGCTACACCTTC.

The table lists this clone with a count of one. V and J are TRBV27 and TRBJ2-2; 9 bases agree with TRBD2. Germline trimming cut 2 bases from V and 6 bases from J; bases unmatched to any gene: 4. In germline, CDR1 is MNHEY, CDR2 SMNVEV (reference sequence). CDR3 length: 15 amino acids. CDR3 DNA sequence: TGTGCCAGCAGTTTAGCGGGAGGGAGGTCCGGGGAGCTGTTTTTT. As protein: CASSLAGGRSGELFF.

V is TRBV7-9 and J is TRBJ1-6; D is undetermined. Trimming removed 0 bases from V and 4 bases from J, with 16 bases in between. Looked up from germline, CDR1 is SEHNR and CDR2 is FQNEAQ (reference sequence). The CDR3 runs to 18 residues. As DNA, the CDR3 is TGTGCCAGCAGCTTAGCTCCGGGCGCGGGAAAGTATAATTCACCCCTCCACTTT. Encoded protein: CASSLAPGAGKYNSPLHF.

The V and J genes are TRBV19 and TRBJ2-2, with D perhaps TRBD2 (6 bases). Germline values: CDR1 LNHDA, CDR2 SQIVND (reference sequence). CDR3 length equals 14 residues. The V gene lost 6 bases and the J gene lost 3 bases, with 11 bases spanning the gap. CDR3 region: CASRAGGYTGELFF. DNA for the CDR3: TGTGCCAGTAGGGCTGGGGGGTACACCGGGGAGCTGTTTTTT.

Only one count was recorded for this clone. The genes are TRBV14 and TRBJ2-6, with 8 nucleotides matching TRBD1. Germline CDR1 SGHDN, CDR2 FVKESK. J lost 0 bases, V lost 0 bases, and 13 bases had no gene match. The CDR3 totals 21 residues. The DNA for the CDR3 is TGTGCCAGCAGCCAAGATCCAAACCGGGTCAGGGGGCCCTCTGGGGCCAACGTCCTGACTTTC. It codes for CASSQDPNRVRGPSGANVLTF.

The chain recombines TRBV19 with TRBJ2-7; D is perhaps TRBD2 (6 bases). Trimming removed 5 bases from V and 6 bases from J, with 14 bases in between. The CDR3 has 13 residues. Germline-derived CDR1 and CDR2 are LNHDA and SQIVND (reference sequence). The CDR3 loop reads CASSSGLAGEQYF. The CDR3 DNA sequence: TGTGCCAGTAGTTCGGGACTGGCCGGCGAGCAGTACTTC. Supplemented by reference TRBV19 and TRBJ2-7, the full variable domain reads DGGITQSPKYLFRKEGQNVTLSCEQNLNHDAMYWYRQDPGQGLRLIYYSQIVNDFQKGDIAEGYSVSREKKESFPLTVTSAQKNPTAFYLCASSSGLAGEQYFGPGTRLTVT.

The rearrangement joins TRBV29-1 to TRBJ2-1, with 10 bases that match TRBD1. Germline CDR1 and CDR2: SQVTM and ANQGSEA. J lost 2 bases, V lost 4 bases, and 2 bases had no gene match. This CDR3 spans 14 amino acids. The DNA of the CDR3 is TGCAGCGTTGGTGGGACAGGGGCCTACAATGAGCAGTTCTTC. This translates into CSVGGTGAYNEQFF.

V usage is TRBV9 and J usage is TRBJ1-2; 10 bases map to TRBD1. The CDR3 is 15 residues long. CDR1 is SGDLS, CDR2 YYNGEE, per germline. The J segment lost 6 bases and the V segment lost 0 bases, leaving 5 bases of the junction unmatched. The CDR3 spells CASSVAGDRGDGYTF. The DNA for the CDR3 is TGTGCCAGCAGCGTAGCAGGGGACAGGGGAGATGGCTACACCTTC.

The chain couples TRBV6-6 to TRBJ2-1, with D tentatively TRBD2 (6 bases). This CDR3 is 12 amino acids long. Germline V gene sequence: CDR1 MNHNY, CDR2 SVGAGI (reference sequence). Trimming left V 7 bases short and J 11 bases short, with 15 bases between. For the CDR3, the DNA is TGTGCCAGCACCAAGGAAGCGGGTAAGCAGTTCTTC. Translated: CASTKEAGKQFF.

The genes are TRBV5-1 and TRBJ1-1, with D unresolved. The V end lost 8 bases, the J end lost 4 bases, and 18 bases lay between the germline ends. The CDR3 contains 14 residues. Germline CDR1 reads SGHRS; CDR2 reads YFSETQ. The CDR3 coding sequence is TGCGCCAGTAGACCCCCGACCGGGAGCACTGAAGCTTTCTTT. This sequence encodes CASRPPTGSTEAFF. The full variable domain, in which reference TRBV5-1 and TRBJ1-1 provide the parts outside the CDR3, is KAGVTQTPRYLIKTRGQQVTLSCSPISGHRSVSWYQQTPGQGLQFLFEYFSETQRNKGNFPGRFSGRQFSNSRSEMNVSTLELGDSALYLCASRPPTGSTEAFFGQGTRLTVV.

This clone was detected once. The chain is built from TRBV18 and TRBJ1-1; unclear D gene. The CDR3 runs to 13 residues. Trimming removed 4 bases from V and 3 bases from J, with 9 bases in between. Germline-derived CDR1 and CDR2 are KGHSH and LQKENI. The CDR3 region is CASSRVVDTEAFF. CDR3 in DNA: TGTGCCAGCTCACGTGTTGTCGACACTGAAGCTTTCTTT.

The rearrangement joins TRBV5-1 to TRBJ2-3, with a weak D call TRBD1 (6 bases). This CDR3 region has 16 residues. CDR1 and CDR2 (germline): SGHRS, YFSETQ. Deletions cut 3 bases from V and 4 bases from J, with 18 bases between. CDR3 nucleotides: TGCGCCAGCAGCTATACAGGGATCGTGGATGCAGATACGCAGTATTTT. As protein: CASSYTGIVDADTQYF. The full variable domain, rest sourced from reference TRBV5-1 and TRBJ2-3, is KAGVTQTPRYLIKTRGQQVTLSCSPISGHRSVSWYQQTPGQGLQFLFEYFSETQRNKGNFPGRFSGRQFSNSRSEMNVSTLELGDSALYLCASSYTGIVDADTQYFGPGTRLTVL.

As for this clone: Relative to the germline gene, one junction end is altered; a read error may explain this. The V and J genes are TRBV5-4 and TRBJ2-1; 10 bases match TRBD1. CDR3 size: 14 residues. The germline V gene has CDR1 SGHNT and CDR2 YYREEE (reference sequence). The chain's CDR3 is CASSLDRGNNEQFF. The CDR3 nucleotides read TGTGCCAGCAGTTTGGACAGGGGGAACAATGAGCAGTTCTTC.

The J gene is TRBJ1-1, the V gene TRBV5-1; the match to TRBD1 covers 9 bases. With V trimmed by 4 bases and J by 3 bases, 7 bases remained unmatched. This CDR3 region has 15 residues. Germline V lookup: CDR1 SGHRS, CDR2 YFSETQ. CDR3 sequence reads: CASSPDGQGYTEAFF. In DNA form, the CDR3 reads TGCGCCAGCAGCCCGGACGGACAGGGGTACACTGAAGCTTTCTTT.

The chain links TRBV4-1 to TRBJ1-6; D is unresolved. This CDR3 comprises 17 residues. The V gene's germline CDR1 is MGHRA and CDR2 YSYEKL. Trimming stripped 2 bases from V and 0 bases from J, with 11 bases between. In nucleotides, the CDR3 is TGCGCCAGCAGCCAAATGGGAGGGAGCTCCTATAATTCACCCCTCCACTTT. The encoded protein is CASSQMGGSSYNSPLHF.

The chain joins TRBV28 to TRBJ2-1; 7 bases fit TRBD1. Germline V lookup: CDR1 MDHEN, CDR2 SYDVKM. There are 16 residues in the CDR3. V lost 6 bases, J lost 12 bases, and 20 bases stayed unmatched. The DNA for the CDR3 is TGTGCCAGCAGCCGAGGGGGCGGAGCCAACCACCGGTTGCAGTTCTTC. As protein: CASSRGGGANHRLQFF.

This clone was seen just once. The chain links TRBV2 to TRBJ1-2, with 9 bases matching TRBD1. The CDR3 spans 14 residues. V lost 1 base and J lost 7; bases outside the gene matches: 4. The germline V gene encodes CDR1 SNHLY and CDR2 FYNNEI. This CDR3 reads CASSEVGQGLGYTF. CDR3 nucleotides: TGTGCCAGCAGTGAAGTTGGACAGGGGCTTGGCTACACCTTC.

The J gene is TRBJ1-4, the V gene TRBV2; D not resolved. Deletions cut 6 bases from V and 8 bases from J, with 22 bases between. CDR1 is SNHLY, CDR2 FYNNEI, per germline. This CDR3 region has 16 residues. The CDR3 nucleotides are TGTGCCAGCAGCTCCCCCGTCGGGGAGGGTTGGGAAAAACTGTTTTTT. It yields the protein CASSSPVGEGWEKLFF.